These 23 T cell receptor beta chains originate from one sample sequenced in a study of T cell repertoires in cytomegalovirus infection. MiXCR was run by TCRdb on the reads, yielding one entry per CDR3 protein. Seen here are around 900,000 distinct CDR3 sequences, around 29% observed once, and the top ten hold more than 12%. No antigen has been identified for these receptors. The sample was cultured CD8+ T cells from PBMCs, taken from culture after CMV antigen stimulation. The receptors here all came from a human donor in good health (CMV status not recorded). Some clones in this sample may be carry-over from other donors' samples.

In this sample, this clonotype turned up a few times. V is TRBV20-1 and J is TRBJ1-2; the D is unclear. The CDR3 loop spans 13 amino acids. Germline V gene sequence: CDR1 DFQATT, CDR2 SNEGSKA (reference sequence). Trimming shortened V by 3 bases and J by 3 bases, and 11 bases separated the two germline ends. The DNA of the CDR3 is TGCAGTGCTAGGCGGGCCGAGGACTATGGCTACACCTTC. Its translation: CSARRAEDYGYTF.

This clonotype showed up just a few times. The genes are TRBV4-1 and TRBJ2-1, with TRBD1 identical over 9 bases. V was clipped by 4 bases and J by 9 bases; unmatched bases: 7. CDR1 and CDR2 from the germline V gene are MGHRA and YSYEKL. This CDR3 comprises 14 residues. The CDR3 reads CASSLGTGTSEQFF. The CDR3 DNA is TGCGCCAGCAGCCTTGGGACAGGGACCTCTGAGCAGTTCTTC.

The genes are TRBV7-1 and TRBJ2-1; D is possibly TRBD1 (6 bases). TRBV7-1 is filed as an ORF, its function uncertain. V was cut by 5 bases and J by 8 bases, with 13 bases left in between. The CDR3 consists of 13 residues. DNA for the CDR3: TGTGCCAGCAGCACTTTACAGGGCTATGAGCAGTTCTTC. It encodes CASSTLQGYEQFF.

The table lists this clonotype with a few counts. The V gene is TRBV6-1, the J gene TRBJ2-2; TRBD1 is a possible D gene (5 bases). The CDR3 contains 13 residues. V lost 6 bases and J lost 7, with 12 bases in between. Looked up from germline, CDR1 is MNHNS and CDR2 is SASEGT. The CDR3 coding sequence is TGTGCCAGCAGGCGCACAGGTGACGGGGAGCTGTTTTTT. It codes for CASRRTGDGELFF.

The genes are TRBV6-1 and TRBJ2-6; 7 bases are a match to TRBD1. The CDR3 consists of 17 residues. Germline V gene data show CDR1 as MNHNS and CDR2 as SASEGT. J was trimmed by 0 bases and V by 7 bases; bases with no gene match: 9. In nucleotides, the CDR3 is TGTGCCAGCACCCGGGACAGCGGAGACTCTGGGGCCAACGTCCTGACTTTC. It specifies CASTRDSGDSGANVLTF.

The V gene is TRBV10-3, the J gene TRBJ2-1; weak D call: TRBD2 (5 bases). This CDR3 has 15 residues. Germline loops: CDR1 ENHRY, CDR2 SYGVKD. Trimming took off 0 bases at V and 5 bases at J, with 11 bases between the two ends. The CDR3 region is CAISESPGFDNEQFF. Here the CDR3 DNA reads TGTGCCATCAGTGAGTCGCCGGGGTTTGACAATGAGCAGTTCTTC.

This chain connects TRBV19 to TRBJ1-1, with a tentative D call TRBD1 (5 bases). V lost 3 bases, J lost 1 base, and 9 bases lay in between. Germline assignment: CDR1 LNHDA and CDR2 SQIVND (reference sequence). This CDR3 contains 14 residues. Here the CDR3 DNA reads TGTGCCAGTAGTATGCCCCAGGGGAACACTGAAGCTTTCTTT. As protein: CASSMPQGNTEAFF.

The table lists this clonotype with a few counts. The rearrangement uses TRBV7-9 and TRBJ2-1, with D possibly TRBD2 on 5 matching bases. Germline V gene lookup returns CDR1 SEHNR and CDR2 FQNEAQ (reference sequence). The CDR3 contains 13 residues. The V end lost 4 bases, the J end lost 6 bases, and 10 bases lay between the germline ends. CDR3 loop: CASSSLEGNEQFF. In DNA, the CDR3 is TGTGCCAGCAGCTCCCTTGAGGGCAATGAGCAGTTCTTC. The full variable domain, rest sourced from reference TRBV7-9 and TRBJ2-1, is DTGVSQNPRHKITKRGQNVTFRCDPISEHNRLYWYRQTLGQGPEFLTYFQNEAQLEKSRLLSDRFSAERPKGSFSTLEIQRTEQGDSAMYLCASSSLEGNEQFFGPGTRLTVL.

This clonotype was detected only once. The germline gene is not matched at one end of the junction; a read error may be the cause. CDR3 loop: CACSSRASGSRETQYF. The DNA for the CDR3 is TGTGCCTGCAGTTCCCGGGCTAGCGGGTCTAGGGAGACCCAGTACTTC. The chain has TRBV27 and TRBJ2-5; 8 positions agree with TRBD2. CDR3 length: 16 amino acids. The germline V gene encodes CDR1 MNHEY and CDR2 SMNVEV (reference sequence).

This clonotype occurred many times. V is TRBV7-8 and J is TRBJ1-2, with 8 bases that match TRBD1. CDR1 is SGHVS and CDR2 is FQNEAQ in the germline V gene. The CDR3 spans 17 residues. Trimming at V came to 1 base and at J to 5 bases, leaving 12 bases not matched to a gene. The CDR3 loop is CASSLGTGFGYTYGYTF. CDR3 DNA: TGTGCCAGCAGCTTAGGGACAGGGTTCGGCTATACGTATGGCTACACCTTC.

This clonotype was counted at least ten times. The chain joins TRBV7-2 to TRBJ2-5; TRBD2 is a possible D gene (6 bases). The V and J ends lost 5 bases and 1 base respectively, with 14 bases between them. The germline V gene has CDR1 SGHTA and CDR2 FQGNSA. The CDR3 extends over 15 amino acids. The CDR3 here is CASSRRGSGQETQYF. The CDR3 region has the DNA TGTGCCAGCAGCCGCCGGGGTAGCGGCCAAGAGACCCAGTACTTC.

The chain combines TRBV4-1 with TRBJ1-2; unclear D gene. Germline CDR1 is MGHRA and CDR2 is YSYEKL. The CDR3 sequence is 14 residues long. V lost 7 bases to trimming and J lost 2 bases, with 14 bases between them. The CDR3: CASTPDPRNYGYTF. The CDR3 nucleotides read TGCGCCAGCACTCCTGACCCACGAAACTATGGCTACACCTTC.

The V and J genes are TRBV23-1 and TRBJ1-1; D remains unclear. TRBV23-1 is an open reading frame whose function is uncertain. The CDR3 is made up of 16 amino acids. The V end was cut by 1 base, the J end by 0 bases, with 12 bases between. CDR3 bases: TGCGCCAGCAGTCAATGCCCAGAGAGGTTGAACACTGAAGCTTTCTTT. Protein: CASSQCPERLNTEAFF.

The CDR3 DNA reads as TGTGCCAGCAGTGAATCCCCGTCCGAAGCTTTCTTT. Translation: CASSESPSEAFF. The V gene is TRBV25-1, the J gene TRBJ1-1; D gene unclear. Germline V gives CDR1 MGHDK, CDR2 SYGVNS. V was shortened by 1 base and J by 8 bases, with 8 bases between the two germline ends. The CDR3 has 12 residues. Variable domain in full (rest from reference TRBV25-1 and TRBJ1-1): EADIYQTPRYLVIGTGKKITLECSQTMGHDKMYWYQQDPGMELHLIHYSYGVNSTEKGDLSSESTVSRIRTEHFPLTLESARPSHTSQYLCASSESPSEAFFGQGTRLTVV.

Ten or more counts support this clonotype. This chain connects TRBV7-6 to TRBJ2-7, with D hard to call. Trimming removed 5 bases from V and 0 bases from J, with 8 bases in between. The germline V gene has CDR1 SGHVS and CDR2 FNYEAQ. The CDR3 runs 13 residues. The CDR3 loop reads CASSPEISYEQYF. The CDR3 DNA is TGTGCCAGCAGCCCAGAGATCTCCTACGAGCAGTACTTC.

This clonotype was seen repeatedly, ten times or more. This chain connects TRBV27 to TRBJ1-1; a weak D match, TRBD1 (5 bases). Germline V gene lookup returns CDR1 MNHEY and CDR2 SMNVEV (reference sequence). V was shortened by 3 bases and J by 4 bases, with 9 bases between the two germline ends. CDR3 length: 13 residues. DNA of the CDR3: TGTGCCAGCAGTTTCCCAGGGAGCACTGAAGCTTTCTTT. Translation: CASSFPGSTEAFF.

In the case of this clonotype: A read error may produce the germline difference seen at one junction end. The chain employs TRBV10-3 and TRBJ2-1, with a weak D call TRBD1 (6 bases). The CDR3 consists of 16 residues. Germline values: CDR1 ENHRY, CDR2 SYGVKD. CDR3 in DNA: TGTGCCATCAATGAGTCGGGGCAGGGGATCTACAATGAGCAGTTCTTC. Its translation: CAINESGQGIYNEQFF.

This clonotype was observed a handful of times. This chain joins TRBV6-2 or TRBV6-3 and TRBJ2-3; 8 bases map to TRBD2. The CDR3 has 20 residues. Germline-derived CDR1 and CDR2 are MNHEY and SVGEGT. The junction had 17 bases not matched to a gene; V was cut back by 2 bases and J by 1 base. Here the CDR3 reads CASSYVGASGFMGGTDTQYF. The DNA of the CDR3 is TGTGCCAGCAGTTACGTTGGGGCTAGCGGGTTCATGGGGGGCACAGATACGCAGTATTTT.

V usage is TRBV11-2 and J usage is TRBJ2-1; a weak D match, TRBD2 (5 bases). Germline V gene lookup returns CDR1 SGHAT and CDR2 FQNNGV. V shed 6 bases and J shed 8 bases, with 11 bases lying between them. The CDR3 is 12 amino acids. The CDR3 protein is CASSYTRDEQFF. DNA of the CDR3: TGTGCCAGCAGTTATACTAGGGATGAGCAGTTCTTC.

J is TRBJ2-3 and V is TRBV15; D tentatively reads TRBD1 or TRBD2 (6 bases each). This CDR3 has 15 amino acids. Trimming pared 0 bases from V and 4 bases from J, leaving 11 bases between. The germline V gene has CDR1 LNHNV and CDR2 YYDKDF (reference sequence). The CDR3 DNA reads as TGTGCCACCAGCAGAGATAGGGGGGTCCCAGATACGCAGTATTTT. Residues: CATSRDRGVPDTQYF. The variable domain in full, completed from reference TRBV15 and TRBJ2-3, reads DAMVIQNPRYQVTQFGKPVTLSCSQTLNHNVMYWYQQKSSQAPKLLFHYYDKDFNNEADTPDNFQSRRPNTSFCFLDIRSPGLGDTAMYLCATSRDRGVPDTQYFGPGTRLTVL.

The rearrangement joins TRBV3-1 to TRBJ2-1; 11 positions agree with TRBD2. The CDR3 runs 15 residues. J was trimmed by 10 bases and V by 1 base; bases with no gene match: 6. CDR1 LGHDT and CDR2 YNNKEL come from the germline V gene (reference sequence). The CDR3 is CASSQVSGGAEEQFF. In DNA, the CDR3 is TGTGCCAGCAGCCAAGTTAGCGGGGGGGCAGAAGAGCAGTTCTTC.

The CDR3 DNA follows: TGTGCCAGCAGCTTAGCCCGGCAGGGTTCTGGGGCCAACGTCCTGACTTTC. Amino acid sequence: CASSLARQGSGANVLTF. The chain links TRBV7-6 to TRBJ2-6, with D perhaps matching TRBD1 (5 bases). With 0 bases removed from V and 1 base from J, the gap between germline ends came to 10 bases. The germline V gene encodes CDR1 SGHVS and CDR2 FNYEAQ. There are 17 residues in the CDR3.

Only a few counts were recorded for this clonotype. This chain uses TRBV5-6 with TRBJ1-6, with TRBD1 matching 9 bases. Germline lookup yields CDR1 SGHDT and CDR2 YYEEEE. The CDR3 runs to 18 residues. V was clipped by 4 bases and J by 3 bases; unmatched bases: 11. The CDR3 coding sequence is TGTGCCAGCAGCCCGGAACAGGGGGCCCACCTCTATAATTCACCCCTCCACTTT. Translation: CASSPEQGAHLYNSPLHF.